This T cell receptor (beta chain) was captured in a study of radiotherapy plus CTLA-4 blockade in lung cancer. Comment on this clone: Its antigen is unidentified.

In chemo-refractory metastatic non-small-cell lung cancer, patients got ipilimumab CTLA-4 blockade together with focal radiation. CDR3 size: 14 residues. CDR1 is MNHEY, CDR2 SVGAGI, per germline. Trimming removed 5 bases from V and 1 base from J, with 11 bases in between. The table came from immunoSEQ multiplex PCR; TCRdb's copy has only in-frame clones and leaves some out. The sample carries tens of thousands of clones, about 79% recorded once. Study-wide points: The study found tumor-derived TCR clones expanded in blood after radiotherapy plus ipilimumab. Reported findings show early blood T cell clone dynamics, with interferon-beta, best predicted response.

The TCR was taken from a human donor with non-small cell lung cancer who had a partial response to radiotherapy plus ipilimumab. Some clones in this sample may be carry-over from other donors' samples. The gene calls are TRBV6-5 and TRBJ1-1; no definite D call. Sequencing was performed on peripheral blood, taken from a patient treated with radiotherapy plus ipilimumab. CDR3 in DNA: TGTGCCAGCAGTCACCGGGGTACGAACACTGAAGCTTTCTTT. Translated: CASSHRGTNTEAFF.